One sample yielded the 28 T cell receptor beta chains listed below, sequenced in a study of T cell clonality in common variable immunodeficiency. Broader study findings: Reportedly, TCR beta sequences from common variable immunodeficiency showed fewer deletions and N-nucleotide insertions.

Sequenced by immunoSEQ multiplex PCR; TCRdb stores in-frame clones only, minus some. This set yields about 23,000 clones and no singletons; the top ten hold approximately 10%. The antigens of these receptors remain unknown. The specimen sequenced was peripheral blood mononuclear cells. The receptor set was obtained from a human donor with common variable immunodeficiency.

This clone was picked up a small number of times. With the read ending 3 residues before the CDR3 end, the germline J gene is used to fill in that end. The V call is TRBV2, the J call TRBJ1-2, with D perhaps matching TRBD1 (5 bases). Per the germline V gene, CDR1 is SNHLY and CDR2 is FYNNEI. The CDR3 is made up of 13 amino acids. The chain's CDR3 is CASTPMGGRGYTF. The sequenced part of the CDR3 DNA is TGTGCCAGCACCCCTATGGGGGGGAGAGGC. The whole variable domain, filled in from reference TRBV2 and TRBJ1-2, reads EPEVTQTPSHQVTQMGQEVILRCVPISNHLYFYWYRQILGQKVEFLVSFYNNEISEKSEIFDDQFSVERPDGSNFTLKIRSTKLEDSAMYFCASTPMGGRGYTFGSGTRLTVV.

At least ten counts were recorded for this clone. The sequence runs out 3 residues before the end of the CDR3; the remainder is reconstructed from the germline J gene. The chain carries TRBV19 and TRBJ2-7; 7 nucleotides line up with TRBD1. Looked up from germline, CDR1 is LNHDA and CDR2 is SQIVND (reference sequence). There are 14 residues in the CDR3. V dropped 5 bases and J dropped 3; count of bases not matched to a gene: 7. CDR3 loop: CASSPGGSSYEQYF. The sequenced CDR3 bases are TGTGCCAGTAGTCCAGGGGGTAGTAGCTACGAG.

This clone was seen at least ten times. The CDR3 end lies 3 residues beyond the end of the read and is filled in from the germline J gene. The chain links TRBV19 to TRBJ1-5; a possible D gene is TRBD1 (5 bases). The CDR3 is 18 residues long. Trimming left V 1 base short and J 1 base short, with 17 bases between. Germline-derived CDR1 and CDR2 are LNHDA and SQIVND (reference sequence). Here the CDR3 reads CASSIALPGGVSNQPQHF. The CDR3 DNA, read in part, is TGTGCCAGTAGTATAGCCCTTCCCGGGGGGGTCAGCAATCAGCCC.

This clone appeared a few times. The missing CDR3 end, 3 residues past where the read stops, is filled in from the germline J gene. The chain recombines TRBV11-1 with TRBJ1-1, with 11 bases aligning to TRBD1. The trim removed 6 bases at V and 6 bases at J, leaving 3 bases unmatched. CDR1 is SGHAT and CDR2 is FQDESV in the germline V gene (reference sequence). The length of the CDR3 is 13 residues. The covered CDR3 bases are TGTGCCAGCAGGGGACAGGGGGTGGCTGAA. This gives the protein CASRGQGVAE. The full CDR3 reads CASRGQGVAEAFF. Looking up the rest from reference TRBV11-1 and TRBJ1-1 gives the full variable domain: EAEVAQSPRYKITEKSQAVAFWCDPISGHATLYWYRQILGQGPELLVQFQDESVVDDSQLPKDRFSAERLKGVDSTLKIQPAELGDSAMYLCASRGQGVAEAFFGQGTRLTVV.

This clone was found a few times. The CDR3 end lies 3 residues beyond the end of the read and is filled in from the germline J gene. The chain combines TRBV6-1 with TRBJ1-5; maybe TRBD1 (5 bases). Germline assignment: CDR1 MNHNS and CDR2 SASEGT. The CDR3 contains 15 residues. Deletions cut 0 bases from V and 0 bases from J, with 6 bases between. The CDR3 reads CASSEAGHSNQPQHF. The part of the CDR3 DNA that was read is TGTGCCAGCAGTGAAGCGGGGCATAGCAATCAGCCC.

Concerning this clone: The CDR3 end falls 3 residues outside the read, so it is completed with the germline J gene. The rearrangement uses TRBV20-1 and TRBJ1-5; TRBD1 is a possible D gene (5 bases). CDR1 DFQATT and CDR2 SNEGSKA come from the germline V gene (reference sequence). The CDR3 is made up of 13 amino acids. V gave up 0 bases and J gave up 7 bases, with 10 bases separating them. The CDR3 spells CSAREGAVQPQHF. The DNA read from the CDR3 is TGCAGTGCTAGAGAAGGGGCCGTCCAGCCC.

This clone was found a few times. The CDR3 spells CASSEVQEIYGYTF. The CDR3 DNA, read in part, is TGTGCCAGCAGTGAAGTACAGGAGATCTATGGC. The chain uses TRBV6-1 and TRBJ1-2; tentatively, D is TRBD1 (5 bases). The CDR3 goes on 3 residues after the read ends, and that part is filled in from the germline J gene. Trimming pared 1 base from V and 4 bases from J, leaving 10 bases between. This CDR3 has 14 residues. Germline CDR1 MNHNS, CDR2 SASEGT.

As concerns this clone: The sequence runs out 3 residues before the end of the CDR3; the remainder is reconstructed from the germline J gene. The V call is TRBV5-1, the J call TRBJ2-7; 8 bases agree with TRBD1. Germline V gene data show CDR1 as SGHRS and CDR2 as YFSETQ. Unmatched junction bases numbered 15, after V lost 4 bases and J lost 3 bases. The CDR3 contains 17 residues. The CDR3 region is CASSTEPYWTGNYEQYF. The sequenced CDR3 bases are TGCGCCAGCAGCACCGAACCCTATTGGACAGGGAACTACGAG.

This clone turned up a few times. The sequenced fragment ends 3 residues before the CDR3 boundary, so the rest is inferred from the germline J gene. The gene calls are TRBV7-9 and TRBJ2-2, with D unclear. This CDR3 is built from 14 residues. V dropped 5 bases and J dropped 0 bases, with 7 bases sitting between them. Germline-derived CDR1 and CDR2 are SEHNR and FQNEAQ (reference sequence). The part of the CDR3 DNA that was read is TGTGCCAGCAGCCCACGGTCGAACACCGGGGAG. Translating it yields CASSPRSNTGE. The full CDR3 is CASSPRSNTGELFF.

Only a few counts were recorded for this clone. The read gets to within 3 residues of the CDR3 end, and the germline J gene fills in the rest. This chain connects TRBV2 to TRBJ1-1, with D possibly matching TRBD1 (5 bases). Trimming took off 7 bases at V and 3 bases at J, with 21 bases between the two ends. The CDR3 runs to 16 residues. Looked up from germline, CDR1 is SNHLY and CDR2 is FYNNEI. CDR3 bases read: TGTGCCAGCAAGGCGATAGGGGCCGCCGAAGACACTGAA. This translates into CASKAIGAAEDTE. The entire CDR3 reads CASKAIGAAEDTEAFF.

Many counts were recorded for this clone. The CDR3 end falls 3 residues outside the read, so it is completed with the germline J gene. The V and J genes are TRBV2 and TRBJ2-1; 9 positions agree with TRBD1. In germline, CDR1 is SNHLY, CDR2 FYNNEI. V shed 7 bases, J shed 2 bases, and the junction held 12 bases outside the gene matches. CDR3 length: 17 amino acids. This chain's CDR3 is CASMGANRGQAYNEQFF. Partial CDR3 DNA: TGTGCCAGCATGGGGGCGAACAGGGGGCAAGCCTACAATGAG.

A few counts support this clone. The read halts 3 residues ahead of the CDR3 end, with the missing end drawn from the germline J gene. J is TRBJ1-4 and V is TRBV19, with D perhaps TRBD1 (6 bases). CDR3 length: 15 amino acids. CDR1 and CDR2 from the germline V gene are LNHDA and SQIVND (reference sequence). V lost 7 bases and J 8 bases, leaving 20 bases between the germline ends. CDR3 bases read: TGTGCCAGTACCCCTTTTGGACAGTTGAAGGAAAAA. Translating gives CASTPFGQLKEK. The whole CDR3 reads CASTPFGQLKEKLFF.

This clone was counted ten times or more. The read is 3 residues too short to cover the CDR3 end, so that end is filled in from the germline J gene. The genes are TRBV14 and TRBJ2-7, with no clear D. Per germline, CDR1 SGHDN and CDR2 FVKESK. With 1 base removed from V and 5 bases from J, the gap between germline ends came to 3 bases. The CDR3 is made up of 11 amino acids. The sequenced CDR3 bases are TGTGCCAGCAGCCAAGTAAACGAG. Residues: CASSQVNE. The full CDR3 is CASSQVNEQYF.

This clone has at least ten counts. The observed sequence ends 3 residues before the CDR3 terminus, with the missing tail filled in from the germline J gene. The chain recombines TRBV5-5 with TRBJ1-2; 8 nucleotides line up with TRBD1. V was pared by 4 bases and J by 4 bases, with 6 bases of the junction left unmatched. CDR3 length: 14 amino acids. Germline V lookup: CDR1 SGHKS, CDR2 YYEKEE (reference sequence). CDR3 bases read: TGTGCCAGCAGCGTAAGGACAGGGCCCTATGGC. This translates into CASSVRTGPYG. The full-length CDR3 reads as CASSVRTGPYGYTF.

A remark on this clone: The observed sequence ends 3 residues before the CDR3 terminus, with the missing tail filled in from the germline J gene. The V call is TRBV5-1, the J call TRBJ2-1; the match to TRBD2 covers 10 bases. Germline loops: CDR1 SGHRS, CDR2 YFSETQ. The CDR3 runs to 17 residues. V gave up 1 base and J gave up 0 bases; unmatched junction bases: 4. This CDR3 is CASSLFSSGSSYNEQFF. The part of the CDR3 DNA that was read is TGCGCCAGCAGCTTGTTTTCTAGCGGGAGCTCCTACAATGAG.

CDR3 protein: CASSKRILEDTEAFF. The CDR3 bases that were read are TGTGCCAGCTCTAAGAGGATCCTAGAGGACACTGAA. The genes are TRBV18 and TRBJ1-1; D uncertain. The CDR3 end falls 3 residues outside the read, so it is completed with the germline J gene. V dropped 6 bases and J dropped 3 bases, with 17 bases sitting between them. This CDR3 has 15 residues. Germline V gene data show CDR1 as KGHSH and CDR2 as LQKENI.

Sample share makes this clone medium-sized. The read terminates 3 residues before the CDR3 end, so the remaining end is supplied by the germline J gene. V is TRBV6-1 and J is TRBJ1-2; D unresolved. Trimming removed 1 base at V and 5 bases at J, with 14 bases between. CDR3 length: 15 residues. The germline V gene has CDR1 MNHNS and CDR2 SASEGT. CDR3 residues: CASSEGEERVYGYTF. The sequenced CDR3 bases are TGTGCCAGCAGTGAAGGAGAGGAAAGGGTATATGGC.

About this clone itself: The sequenced fragment ends 3 residues before the CDR3 boundary, so the rest is inferred from the germline J gene. This sequence joins TRBV7-6 and TRBJ1-2; TRBD1 might be the D (5 bases). Germline V gene sequence: CDR1 SGHVS, CDR2 FNYEAQ. The germline V and J ends were trimmed by 5 bases and 6 bases, with 16 bases remaining between them. The CDR3 runs 14 residues. CDR3 DNA (partial): TGTGCCAGCAGCCCAGCGGGGGGAGTGGATGGC. It codes for CASSPAGGVDG. The full CDR3 is CASSPAGGVDGYTF.

This clone was detected many times. The missing CDR3 end, 3 residues past where the read stops, is filled in from the germline J gene. The chain has TRBV4-2 and TRBJ2-7; 13 bases are shared with TRBD2. Per the germline V gene, CDR1 is LGHNA and CDR2 is YNFKEQ. The junction had 2 bases not matched to a gene; V was cut back by 0 bases and J by 6 bases. This CDR3 contains 15 residues. The CDR3 loop reads CASSQEGLAGLEQYF. CDR3 DNA (partial): TGTGCCAGCAGCCAAGAGGGACTAGCGGGACTCGAG.

With regard to this clone: From the germline J gene comes the end of the CDR3, since the read stops 3 residues before it. The rearrangement links TRBV30 to TRBJ1-2; no clear D gene. Germline lookup yields CDR1 GTSNPN and CDR2 SVGIG (reference sequence). This CDR3 comprises 13 residues. With 0 bases removed from V and 7 bases from J, the gap between germline ends came to 12 bases. The sequenced CDR3 bases are TGTGCCTGGAGTGTCTCACCCGAGGGTGGC. This encodes CAWSVSPEGG. The entire CDR3 reads CAWSVSPEGGYTF.

This clone occurred many times. The CDR3 DNA, read in part, is TGTGCCAGCAGCTTAGGTCCGTCCGCCTACGAG. Translating gives CASSLGPSAYE. The entire CDR3 sequence reads CASSLGPSAYEQYF. The chain carries TRBV7-9 and TRBJ2-7; D is undetermined. The read gets to within 3 residues of the CDR3 end, and the germline J gene fills in the rest. The CDR3 consists of 14 residues. Germline CDR1 is SEHNR and CDR2 is FQNEAQ (reference sequence). V lost 1 base and J lost 2, with 9 bases in between.

As regards this clone: The read is 3 residues too short to cover the CDR3 end, so that end is filled in from the germline J gene. The chain has TRBV6-2 or TRBV6-3 and TRBJ1-6; D is ambiguous. Trimming left V 7 bases short and J 4 bases short, with 14 bases between. In germline, CDR1 is MNHEY, CDR2 SVGEGT. This CDR3 is 15 amino acids long. The sequenced CDR3 bases are TGTGCCAGCAACGATGTAGCACCTTATAATTCACCC. Amino acid sequence: CASNDVAPYNSP. The full CDR3 sequence reads CASNDVAPYNSPLHF.

This clone was counted ten times or more. The CDR3 end lies 3 residues beyond the end of the read and is filled in from the germline J gene. This rearrangement joins TRBV18 to TRBJ2-1; 10 bases fit TRBD2. Germline V gene data show CDR1 as KGHSH and CDR2 as LQKENI. V was clipped by 4 bases and J by 2 bases; unmatched bases: 2. The CDR3 is 15 amino acids. CDR3 amino acids: CASSRTSGTYNEQFF. The DNA read from the CDR3 is TGTGCCAGCTCACGAACTAGCGGGACCTACAATGAG.

This clone was detected a few times. The read terminates 3 residues before the CDR3 end, so the remaining end is supplied by the germline J gene. V usage is TRBV7-2 and J usage is TRBJ2-1; 10 nucleotides align to TRBD2. The CDR3 is 18 residues long. Trimming took 0 bases from V and 1 from J; bases not matched to a gene: 6. Germline values: CDR1 SGHTA, CDR2 FQGNSA. Partial CDR3 DNA: TGTGCCAGCAGCTTAGCCCCTAGCGGGGGCGGGTCCTACAATGAG. Residues: CASSLAPSGGGSYNE. The full-length CDR3 reads as CASSLAPSGGGSYNEQFF.

In this sample, this clone turned up a few times. The CDR3 goes on 3 residues after the read ends, and that part is filled in from the germline J gene. V usage is TRBV7-2 and J usage is TRBJ2-1; 9 bases are shared with TRBD1. The V and J ends lost 5 bases and 3 bases, in that order; junction bases with no gene match: 5. Germline V gene data show CDR1 as SGHTA and CDR2 as FQGNSA. The CDR3 extends over 15 amino acids. This CDR3 is CASSRDRDSYNEQFF. The CDR3 bases that were read are TGTGCCAGCAGCCGGGACAGGGACAGCTACAATGAG.

With respect to this clone: The read terminates 3 residues ahead of where the CDR3 ends, so the germline J gene completes it. V is TRBV5-1 and J is TRBJ2-1; 14 nucleotides match TRBD2. Germline-derived CDR1 and CDR2 are SGHRS and YFSETQ. Germline trimming cut 4 bases from V and 3 bases from J; bases unmatched to any gene: 9. The CDR3 length is 18 residues. The sequenced part of the CDR3 DNA is TGCGCCAGCAGCCCTCCTCCGGGACTAGCGGGAGACTACAATGAG. Translated: CASSPPPGLAGDYNE. The whole CDR3 reads CASSPPPGLAGDYNEQFF.

This clone came up a few times. The CDR3 end is not reached by the read, which stops 3 residues before it; the germline J gene fills it in. The rearrangement uses TRBV7-3 and TRBJ1-1; D gene ambiguous. CDR1 SGHTA and CDR2 FQGTGA come from the germline V gene. The CDR3 totals 13 residues. V dropped 1 base and J dropped 3 bases, with 6 bases sitting between them. The CDR3 loop reads CASSLIRDTEAFF. CDR3 DNA (partial): TGTGCCAGCAGCTTAATACGGGACACTGAA.

This clone showed up many times. The read is 3 residues too short to cover the CDR3 end, so that end is filled in from the germline J gene. The chain recombines TRBV10-3 with TRBJ2-1; TRBD2 agrees at 10 bases. The J segment lost 7 bases and the V segment lost 3 bases, leaving 3 bases of the junction unmatched. This CDR3 contains 14 residues. From germline, CDR1 is ENHRY and CDR2 SYGVKD. The CDR3 loop is CAISDLSGRNEQFF. Incomplete CDR3 DNA: TGTGCCATCAGTGACCTTAGCGGGAGGAATGAG.